Below, 18 T cell receptor beta chains from the same sample are listed, as sequenced in a study of blood T cells in healthy people across ages. Combining a sample-barcoded 5' primer with a J-beta primer mix, a second PCR ran for roughly 7 to 11 cycles. TCRdb re-analysed the 5' RACE reads in MiXCR, keeping a single row per CDR3 protein. The sample carries 1,100,000 or so distinct CDR3 sequences, roughly 45% recorded once. Sequencing was performed on blood. These receptors were collected from a woman aged 55-70 years in good health.

This clonotype came up many times. This chain uses TRBV5-1 with TRBJ2-5; 7 bases are shared with TRBD2. This CDR3 has 14 residues. CDR1 and CDR2 from the germline V gene are SGHRS and YFSETQ. V lost 7 bases, J lost 2 bases, and 8 bases stayed unmatched. As DNA, the CDR3 is TGCGCCAGCTTGAGAGGACTAGGACAAGAGACCCAGTACTTC. It translates to CASLRGLGQETQYF.

In its sample, this clonotype was seen a few times. V gene TRBV2 combines with J gene TRBJ2-4; 7 nucleotides line up with TRBD1. Germline CDR1 is SNHLY and CDR2 is FYNNEI. This CDR3 contains 16 residues. The ends lost 0 bases at V and 2 bases at J; junction bases unmatched: 4. Here the CDR3 reads CASSEAQGETKNIQYF. The CDR3 DNA reads TGTGCCAGCAGTGAAGCGCAGGGGGAAACCAAAAACATTCAGTACTTC.

The V gene is TRBV20-1, the J gene TRBJ2-5; 9 nucleotides agree with TRBD1. The J segment lost 5 bases and the V segment lost 8 bases, leaving 9 bases of the junction unmatched. Germline V gives CDR1 DFQATT, CDR2 SNEGSKA (reference sequence). This CDR3 has 13 amino acids. In DNA form, the CDR3 reads TGCAGTTCAAGGTCCGGGACAGGGGAGACCCAGTACTTC. Translated: CSSRSGTGETQYF.

In this sample, this clonotype turned up a few times. The genes are TRBV7-2 and TRBJ2-1; 9 nucleotides align to TRBD2. The CDR3 loop spans 15 amino acids. The germline gives CDR1 SGHTA, CDR2 FQGNSA. Trimming at V came to 5 bases and at J to 8 bases, leaving 10 bases not matched to a gene. For the CDR3, the DNA is TGTGCCAGCAGCCTAACCTGGACTAGCGTCGATGAGCAGTTCTTC. This translates into CASSLTWTSVDEQFF.

CDR3 in amino acids: CASSVGTNSMDYTF. The CDR3 DNA is TGTGCCAGCAGCGTAGGGACGAACTCCATGGACTACACCTTC. V gene TRBV9 combines with J gene TRBJ1-2; D not certain. Deletions cut 0 bases from V and 10 bases from J, with 16 bases between. CDR1 SGDLS and CDR2 YYNGEE come from the germline V gene. The CDR3 spans 14 residues.

The V call is TRBV12-3 or TRBV12-4, the J call TRBJ2-1; 7 bases agree with TRBD2. CDR3 length equals 13 residues. V lost 3 bases, J lost 10 bases, and 6 bases stayed unmatched. CDR3 bases: TGTGCCAGCAGTTTTGCAGCGGGAAACGAGCAGTTCTTC. Its translation: CASSFAAGNEQFF.

A few counts support this clonotype. The V gene is TRBV28, the J gene TRBJ2-5, with TRBD1 matching 9 bases. Looked up from germline, CDR1 is MDHEN and CDR2 is SYDVKM. This CDR3 spans 17 amino acids. After removal of 5 bases from V and 5 bases from J, the junction contained 15 bases not matched to a gene. The CDR3 DNA sequence: TGTGCCAGCAGTCGCGCCCCCGAGACAGGGGGTTGGGAGACCCAGTACTTC. This translates into CASSRAPETGGWETQYF.

The chain is built from TRBV12-5 and TRBJ2-3; tentatively, D is TRBD1 (5 bases). Germline CDR1 LGHNT, CDR2 FRNRAP. The V end was cut by 5 bases, the J end by 2 bases, with 23 bases between. The CDR3 runs 18 residues. CDR3 sequence reads: CASGLSDLTKGDTDTQYF. CDR3 coding DNA: TGTGCTAGTGGTCTCTCGGACCTAACTAAAGGGGACACAGATACGCAGTATTTT. The full variable domain, its missing parts supplied by reference TRBV12-5 and TRBJ2-3, is DARVTQTPRHKVTEMGQEVTMRCQPILGHNTVFWYRQTMMQGLELLAYFRNRAPLDDSGMPKDRFSAEMPDATLATLKIQPSEPRDSAVYFCASGLSDLTKGDTDTQYFGPGTRLTVL.

This clonotype was seen more than once but under ten times. This rearrangement joins TRBV6-1 to TRBJ2-4, with TRBD2 identical over 7 bases. The germline V gene has CDR1 MNHNS and CDR2 SASEGT. Trimming cost V 6 bases and J 2 bases; bases outside gene matches: 10. CDR3 length equals 16 residues. CDR3 in amino acids: CASRQAREKTKNIQYF. The CDR3 nucleotides read TGTGCCAGCAGACAGGCGCGGGAGAAGACCAAAAACATTCAGTACTTC.

This chain connects TRBV4-1 to TRBJ2-7; D ambiguous. This CDR3 has 16 residues. The V end lost 1 base, the J end lost 1 base, and 14 bases lay between the germline ends. The germline V gene has CDR1 MGHRA and CDR2 YSYEKL. The DNA for the CDR3 is TGCGCCAGCAGCCAAGGTCCAGGCGGCTATTCCTACGAGCAGTACTTC. Protein sequence: CASSQGPGGYSYEQYF.

This clonotype was seen more than once but under ten times. V and J are TRBV29-1 and TRBJ2-5, with D maybe TRBD2 (6 bases). The better agreement between TRBJ2-7 and the DNA end casts doubt on the J call. The germline CDR1 and CDR2 sequences are SQVTM and ANQGSEA. This CDR3 has 13 residues. The CDR3 loop reads CSVGGERIYEQYF. CDR3 in DNA: TGCAGCGTTGGGGGGGAGAGGATATACGAGCAGTACTTC.

The CDR3 DNA is TGTGCCAGCAGCTTACGATTGGGTAGCGGGTACAATGAGCAGTTCTTC. Its protein is CASSLRLGSGYNEQFF. V and J are TRBV7-6 and TRBJ2-1, with TRBD2 matching 7 bases. This CDR3 is built from 16 residues. Trimming took 2 bases from V and 4 from J; bases not matched to a gene: 8. CDR1 SGHVS and CDR2 FNYEAQ come from the germline V gene.

The sample holds a few counts of this clonotype. The rearrangement joins TRBV6-5 to TRBJ2-5; the D is unclear. Germline-derived CDR1 and CDR2 are MNHEY and SVGAGI. V lost 0 bases and J 2 bases, leaving 10 bases between the germline ends. The CDR3 contains 15 residues. The chain's CDR3 is CASSYSKGRQETQYF. Here the CDR3 DNA reads TGTGCCAGCAGTTACTCGAAGGGAAGACAAGAGACCCAGTACTTC.

V is TRBV3-1 and J is TRBJ2-5, with D unclear. The germline V gene has CDR1 LGHDT and CDR2 YNNKEL (reference sequence). V gave up 1 base and J gave up 2 bases, with 5 bases separating them. CDR3 length: 13 residues. CDR3 sequence (DNA): TGTGCCAGCAGCCAAGCACCACAAGAGACCCAGTACTTC. Its protein product is CASSQAPQETQYF.

The chain recombines TRBV20-1 with TRBJ2-5; possibly TRBD2 for D (6 bases). V lost 4 bases, J lost 1 base, and 13 bases lay in between. The CDR3 spans 14 residues. Germline CDR1 and CDR2: DFQATT and SNEGSKA (reference sequence). The CDR3 DNA reads TGCAGTGCTAAACGCCGGGACTCCCAAGAGACCCAGTACTTC. Its translation: CSAKRRDSQETQYF.

This clonotype was seen more than once but under ten times. The rearrangement joins TRBV27 to TRBJ2-1, with 11 bases lining up with TRBD2. J was trimmed by 5 bases and V by 7 bases; bases with no gene match: 4. This CDR3 has 14 amino acids. Germline lookup yields CDR1 MNHEY and CDR2 SMNVEV (reference sequence). Here the CDR3 reads CASTTSGDHNEQFF. The DNA of the CDR3 is TGTGCCAGCACGACTAGCGGGGACCACAATGAGCAGTTCTTC.

J is TRBJ1-5 and V is TRBV12-3 or TRBV12-4; D uncertain. Trimming left V 3 bases short and J 0 bases short, with 12 bases between. The CDR3 runs 16 residues. CDR3 nucleotides: TGTGCCAGCAGTTTTGGAGGGCAGCATAGCAATCAGCCCCAGCATTTT. It is translated as CASSFGGQHSNQPQHF.

V and J are TRBV29-1 and TRBJ2-3; D possibly corresponds to TRBD1 (5 bases). The V end was cut by 6 bases, the J end by 3 bases, with 13 bases between. Germline V gene sequence: CDR1 SQVTM, CDR2 ANQGSEA. The CDR3 sequence is 13 residues long. CDR3 protein: CSVPGLWTDTQYF. Here the CDR3 DNA reads TGCAGCGTACCAGGGTTGTGGACAGATACGCAGTATTTT.